These 14 T cell receptor beta chains came from one sample sequenced in a study of cytomegalovirus exposure and HLA in healthy donors. Primers for the PCR totalled 60 Vbeta and 13 Jbeta. TCRdb's table, derived via immunoSEQ multiplex PCR, lists solely in-frame clones and lacks some. The sample gives under 200,000 clones, roughly 73% of which show up once; roughly 7.1% is in the top ten. The sequencing sample was made of PBMCs. The receptors stem from a woman aged 40 to 55 in good health and CMV-seropositive.

V usage is TRBV7-9 and J usage is TRBJ2-3; no definite D call. Trimming took off 5 bases at V and 1 base at J, with 7 bases between the two ends. The germline V gene has CDR1 SEHNR and CDR2 FQNEAQ (reference sequence). The CDR3 has 13 amino acids. CDR3 in DNA: TGTGCCAGCAGCCCCAGCGGCACAGATACGCAGTATTTT. It translates to CASSPSGTDTQYF.

The V and J genes are TRBV5-1 and TRBJ2-2; TRBD2 might be the D (5 bases). Trimming removed 3 bases from V and 3 bases from J, with 12 bases in between. CDR3 size: 15 residues. Germline CDR1 and CDR2: SGHRS and YFSETQ. CDR3 loop: CASSYVGADTGELFF. The CDR3 DNA reads TGCGCCAGCAGCTACGTCGGAGCGGACACCGGGGAGCTGTTTTTT.

The chain combines TRBV5-4 with TRBJ2-1, with TRBD2 matching over 7 bases. The CDR3 length is 16 residues. V trimming: 4 bases; J trimming: 3 bases; junction bases outside the gene matches: 10. Germline V lookup: CDR1 SGHNT, CDR2 YYREEE (reference sequence). The CDR3 nucleotides read TGTGCCAGCAGCCCTTGGGCGGGAGCGGTCTACAATGAGCAGTTCTTC. It codes for CASSPWAGAVYNEQFF.

Written as DNA, the CDR3 is TGTGCCAGCAGCATACAGGGGGGTAATGAAAAACTGTTTTTT. Translating it yields CASSIQGGNEKLFF. The chain joins TRBV5-5 to TRBJ1-4; 8 bases are a match to TRBD1. Germline V gene data show CDR1 as SGHKS and CDR2 as YYEKEE (reference sequence). This CDR3 contains 14 residues. The trim removed 4 bases at V and 4 bases at J, leaving 3 bases unmatched.

The V and J genes are TRBV28 and TRBJ2-5; D is unresolved. The CDR3 extends over 12 amino acids. Germline CDR1 and CDR2: MDHEN and SYDVKM. V lost 5 bases to trimming and J lost 5 bases, with 9 bases between them. The CDR3 spells CASSGPMETQYF. The CDR3 DNA follows: TGTGCCAGCAGTGGGCCCATGGAGACCCAGTACTTC.

The chain combines TRBV11-2 with TRBJ1-2; 9 nucleotides agree with TRBD1. The germline V gene encodes CDR1 SGHAT and CDR2 FQNNGV. The length of the CDR3 is 15 residues. The V gene end was trimmed by 5 bases and the J gene end by 1 base; junction bases not matched to a gene: 5. Here the CDR3 reads CASSPRTGDNYGYTF. CDR3 bases: TGTGCCAGCAGCCCCCGGACAGGGGATAACTATGGCTACACCTTC.

The rearrangement joins TRBV18 to TRBJ2-1; the match to TRBD2 covers 8 bases. V shed 5 bases, J shed 5 bases, and the junction held 5 bases outside the gene matches. Germline V gives CDR1 KGHSH, CDR2 LQKENI. The CDR3 runs to 14 residues. This chain's CDR3 is CASSESGSNNEQFF. The CDR3 DNA is TGTGCCAGCTCAGAGAGCGGGAGTAACAATGAGCAGTTCTTC. Full variable domain (rest looked up from reference TRBV18 and TRBJ2-1): NAGVMQNPRHLVRRRGQEARLRCSPMKGHSHVYWYRQLPEEGLKFMVYLQKENIIDESGMPKERFSAEFPKEGPSILRIQQVVRGDSAAYFCASSESGSNNEQFFGPGTRLTVL.

This clone has only one observation. The J gene is TRBJ1-4, the V gene TRBV7-9, with 7 bases lining up with TRBD1. From germline, CDR1 is SEHNR and CDR2 FQNEAQ (reference sequence). The ends lost 4 bases at V and 7 bases at J; junction bases unmatched: 9. The CDR3 sequence is 15 residues long. The CDR3: CASSYRQGSSEKLFF. CDR3 nucleotides: TGTGCCAGCAGCTACCGACAGGGCTCGAGTGAAAAACTGTTTTTT. Supplemented by reference TRBV7-9 and TRBJ1-4, the full variable domain reads DTGVSQNPRHKITKRGQNVTFRCDPISEHNRLYWYRQTLGQGPEFLTYFQNEAQLEKSRLLSDRFSAERPKGSFSTLEIQRTEQGDSAMYLCASSYRQGSSEKLFFGSGTQLSVL.

The CDR3 DNA sequence: TGTGCCAGCAGCCCCCTCAAAGGGGGTCGGGCAGATACGCAGTATTTT. Amino acid sequence: CASSPLKGGRADTQYF. The rearrangement uses TRBV7-3 and TRBJ2-3; D perhaps matches TRBD1 (6 bases). The CDR3 loop spans 16 amino acids. The germline CDR1 and CDR2 sequences are SGHTA and FQGTGA. Trimming cost V 5 bases and J 4 bases, with 19 bases left between them.

The chain combines TRBV28 with TRBJ1-5; D not resolved. The CDR3 is made up of 13 amino acids. Deletions cut 8 bases from V and 0 bases from J, with 8 bases between. CDR1 and CDR2 (germline): MDHEN, SYDVKM. The CDR3 reads CASQGSSNQPQHF. As DNA, the CDR3 is TGTGCCAGCCAAGGGAGTAGCAATCAGCCCCAGCATTTT.

The chain carries TRBV6-1 and TRBJ2-2, with 8 nucleotides matching TRBD2. This CDR3 is 14 amino acids long. Germline CDR1 and CDR2: MNHNS and SASEGT. V shed 7 bases, J shed 6 bases, and the junction held 7 bases outside the gene matches. CDR3 region: CASTDSGIPGELFF. The CDR3 nucleotides are TGTGCCAGCACTGATAGCGGGATACCCGGGGAGCTGTTTTTT.

The V gene is TRBV6-6, the J gene TRBJ2-1; 10 bases agree with TRBD2. The germline V gene has CDR1 MNHNY and CDR2 SVGAGI (reference sequence). The ends lost 6 bases at V and 8 bases at J; junction bases unmatched: 7. There are 14 residues in the CDR3. CDR3 sequence (DNA): TGTGCCAGCAGACCGGGACTAGCGCCCGATGAGCAGTTCTTC. Protein sequence: CASRPGLAPDEQFF.

The V gene is TRBV28, the J gene TRBJ1-1, with 9 bases matching TRBD1. The CDR3 spans 16 residues. The trim removed 5 bases at V and 1 base at J, leaving 8 bases unmatched. Germline V gene lookup returns CDR1 MDHEN and CDR2 SYDVKM. CDR3 bases: TGTGCCAGCAGTCTAGGGACAGGGTGGGGGAACACTGAAGCTTTCTTT. As protein: CASSLGTGWGNTEAFF.

The gene calls are TRBV19 and TRBJ1-2; D gene uncertain. V lost 1 base and J lost 8, with 8 bases in between. Germline assignment: CDR1 LNHDA and CDR2 SQIVND (reference sequence). The CDR3 has 12 amino acids. This chain's CDR3 is CASSIGAEGYTF. Written as DNA, the CDR3 is TGTGCCAGTAGTATAGGGGCCGAAGGCTACACCTTC.